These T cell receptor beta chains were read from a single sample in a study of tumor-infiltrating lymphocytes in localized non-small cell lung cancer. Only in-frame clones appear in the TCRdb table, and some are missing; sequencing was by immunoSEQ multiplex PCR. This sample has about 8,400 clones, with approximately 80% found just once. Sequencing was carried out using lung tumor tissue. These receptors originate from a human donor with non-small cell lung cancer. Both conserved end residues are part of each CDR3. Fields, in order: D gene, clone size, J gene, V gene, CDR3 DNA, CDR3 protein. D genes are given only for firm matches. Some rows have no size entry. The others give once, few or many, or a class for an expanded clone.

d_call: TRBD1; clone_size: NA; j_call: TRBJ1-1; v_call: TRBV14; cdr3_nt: TGTGCCAGCAGCACGGACAGGGGTCGGGCTGAAGCTTTCTTT; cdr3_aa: CASSTDRGRAEAFF
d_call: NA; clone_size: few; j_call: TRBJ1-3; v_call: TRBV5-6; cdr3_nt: TGTGCCAGCAGCTCCCGGGGCTCTGGAAACACCATATATTTT; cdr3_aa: CASSSRGSGNTIYF
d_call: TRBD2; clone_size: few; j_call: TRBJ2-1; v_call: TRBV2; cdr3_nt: TGTGCCAGCAGTTCACTAGCGGGAGAGCAGTTCTTC; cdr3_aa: CASSSLAGEQFF
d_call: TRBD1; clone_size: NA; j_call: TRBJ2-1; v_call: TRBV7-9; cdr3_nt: TGTGCCAGCAGCCCCCCCGGGACAGGGACCAATGAGCAGTTCTTC; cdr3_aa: CASSPPGTGTNEQFF
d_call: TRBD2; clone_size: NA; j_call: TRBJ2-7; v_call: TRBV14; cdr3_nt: TGTGCCAGCAGCCCAGGACTAGCGGGAGTACGGGAGCAGTACTTC; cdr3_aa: CASSPGLAGVREQYF
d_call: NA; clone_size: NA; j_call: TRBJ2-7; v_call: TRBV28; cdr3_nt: TGTGCCAGCAGCCTCCTGGACATCTACGAGCAGTACTTC; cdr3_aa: CASSLLDIYEQYF
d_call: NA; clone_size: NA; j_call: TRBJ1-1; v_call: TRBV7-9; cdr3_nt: TGTGCCAGCAGCCCGGGGAGGGGGAACACTGAAGCTTTCTTT; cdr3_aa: CASSPGRGNTEAFF
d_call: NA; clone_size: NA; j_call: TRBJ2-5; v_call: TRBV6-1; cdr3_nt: TGTGCAACGGCCGGGATGGGCCGAGAGACCCAGTACTTC; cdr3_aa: CATAGMGRETQYF
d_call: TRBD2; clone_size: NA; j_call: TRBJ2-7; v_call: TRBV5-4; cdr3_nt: TGTGCCAGCAGCCCCGGGACTAGCCAAAACACCTACGAGCAGTACTTC; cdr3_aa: CASSPGTSQNTYEQYF
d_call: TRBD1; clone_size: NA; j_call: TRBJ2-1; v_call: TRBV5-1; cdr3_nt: TGCGCCAGCAGCGCAGCGGGACAGGGGGCGCTTAATGAGCAGTTCTTC; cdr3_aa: CASSAAGQGALNEQFF
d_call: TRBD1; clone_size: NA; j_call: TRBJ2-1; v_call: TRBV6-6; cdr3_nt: TGTGCCAGCAGTTACCCCGAGACAGGGCGGAATGAGCAGTTCTTC; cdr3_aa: CASSYPETGRNEQFF
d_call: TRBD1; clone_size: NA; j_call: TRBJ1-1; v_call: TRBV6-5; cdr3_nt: TGTGCCACCACGACAGGGGACACTGAAGCTTTCTTT; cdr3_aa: CATTTGDTEAFF
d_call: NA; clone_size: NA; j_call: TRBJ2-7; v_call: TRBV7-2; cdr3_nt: TGTGCCAGCAGCTGGATGGGCGAGCAGTACTTC; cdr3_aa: CASSWMGEQYF
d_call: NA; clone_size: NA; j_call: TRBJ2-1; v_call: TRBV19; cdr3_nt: TGTGCCACCCTCTCAGTTGGGTCCTACAATGAGCAGTTCTTC; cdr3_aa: CATLSVGSYNEQFF
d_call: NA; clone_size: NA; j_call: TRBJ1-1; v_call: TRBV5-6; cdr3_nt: TGTGCCAGCAGCGTCGAGACTGAAGCTTTCTTT; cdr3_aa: CASSVETEAFF
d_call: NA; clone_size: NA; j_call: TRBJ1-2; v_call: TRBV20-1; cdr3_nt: TGCAGTGCAAGGGGCTTCAATGGCTACACCTTC; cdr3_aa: CSARGFNGYTF
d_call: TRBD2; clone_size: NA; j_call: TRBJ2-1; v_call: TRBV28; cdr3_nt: TGTGCCAGCACAGAACTAGCGGGAGGGGGTTACTCCTACAATGAGCAGTTCTTC; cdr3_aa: CASTELAGGGYSYNEQFF
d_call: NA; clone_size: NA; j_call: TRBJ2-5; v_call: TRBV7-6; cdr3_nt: TGTGCCAGCAGCTTTGGGTTAGGGGAGACCCAGTACTTC; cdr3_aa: CASSFGLGETQYF
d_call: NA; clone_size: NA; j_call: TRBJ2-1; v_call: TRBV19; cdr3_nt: TGTGCCAGTAGTATGGGGAGAAACTCCTACAATGAGCAGTTCTTC; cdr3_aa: CASSMGRNSYNEQFF
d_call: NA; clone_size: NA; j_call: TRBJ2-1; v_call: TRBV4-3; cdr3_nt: TGCGCCAGCAGCAAGGGATTGGTAGGGACCGGACCCTTCTTC; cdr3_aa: CASSKGLVGTGPFF
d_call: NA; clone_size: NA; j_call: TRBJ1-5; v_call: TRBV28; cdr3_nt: TGTGCCAGCAGTTTCGGGGGAGCCAATCAGCCCCAGCATTTT; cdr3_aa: CASSFGGANQPQHF
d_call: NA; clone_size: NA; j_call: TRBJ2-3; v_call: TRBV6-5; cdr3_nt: TGTGCCAGCAGTTACCGGGGAAGCACAGATACGCAGTATTTT; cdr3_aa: CASSYRGSTDTQYF
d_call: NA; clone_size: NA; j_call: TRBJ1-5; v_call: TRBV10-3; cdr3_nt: TGTGCCATCAGTGGGGCCCGCGGTAATCAGCCCCAGCATTTT; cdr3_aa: CAISGARGNQPQHF
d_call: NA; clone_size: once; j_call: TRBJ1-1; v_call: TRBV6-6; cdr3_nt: TGTGCCAGCAGTTACTCGACAGCTACCTATATGGAAGCTTTCTTT; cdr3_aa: CASSYSTATYMEAFF
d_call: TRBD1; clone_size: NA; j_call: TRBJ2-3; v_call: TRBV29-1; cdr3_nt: TGCAGCGTCGTTCAGACAGGGTCCACAGATACGCAGTATTTT; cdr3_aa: CSVVQTGSTDTQYF
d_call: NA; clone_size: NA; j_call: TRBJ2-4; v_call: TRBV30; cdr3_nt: TGTGCCTGGAGTCTCCAGGGACAAAACATTCAGTACTTC; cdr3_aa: CAWSLQGQNIQYF
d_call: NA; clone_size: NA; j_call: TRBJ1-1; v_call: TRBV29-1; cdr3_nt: TGCAGCGTTGTTTCATTCATGAACACTGAAGCTTTCTTT; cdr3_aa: CSVVSFMNTEAFF
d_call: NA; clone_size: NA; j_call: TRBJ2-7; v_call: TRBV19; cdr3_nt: TGTGCCAGTAGTATCACGACTAGTCCGGCGGACGAGCAGTACTTC; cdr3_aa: CASSITTSPADEQYF
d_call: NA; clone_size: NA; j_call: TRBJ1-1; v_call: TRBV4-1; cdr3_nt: TGCGCCAGCAGCCAAGATGTTCTAGGTGGAACTGAAGCTTTCTTT; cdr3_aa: CASSQDVLGGTEAFF
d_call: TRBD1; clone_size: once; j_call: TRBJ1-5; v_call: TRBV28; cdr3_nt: TGTGCCAGCAGTTTCTACAGGGGGCATCAGCCCCAGCATTTT; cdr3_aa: CASSFYRGHQPQHF
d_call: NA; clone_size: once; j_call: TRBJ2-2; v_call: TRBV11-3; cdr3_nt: TGTGCCAGCAGCTTATCGCCATACGGGGAGCTGTTTTTT; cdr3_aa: CASSLSPYGELFF
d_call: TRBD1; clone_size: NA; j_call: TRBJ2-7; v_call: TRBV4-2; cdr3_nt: TGTGCCAGCAGCCCCTTGGGGGACAGGGGTAGCGAGCAGTACTTC; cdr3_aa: CASSPLGDRGSEQYF
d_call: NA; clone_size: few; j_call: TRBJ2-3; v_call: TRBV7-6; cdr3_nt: TGTGCCAGCAGCGAGAAAGCGGGAGATACGCAGTATTTT; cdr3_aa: CASSEKAGDTQYF
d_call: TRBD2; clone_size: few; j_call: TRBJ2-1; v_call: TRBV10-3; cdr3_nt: TGTGCCACCCAGGTCCCTAGCGGGAGTCCTGAGCAGTTCTTC; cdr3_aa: CATQVPSGSPEQFF
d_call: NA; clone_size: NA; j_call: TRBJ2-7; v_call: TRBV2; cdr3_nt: TGTGCCATCAGAAGGACGGGGCGGGGAAGCTCCTACGAGCAGTACTTC; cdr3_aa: CAIRRTGRGSSYEQYF
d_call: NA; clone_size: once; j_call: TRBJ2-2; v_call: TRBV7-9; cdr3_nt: TGTGCCAGCGGCCGTTGGCGGGCGAACACCGGGGAGCTGTTTTTT; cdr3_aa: CASGRWRANTGELFF
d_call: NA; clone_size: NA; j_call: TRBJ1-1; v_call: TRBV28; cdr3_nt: TGTGCCAGCAGCGGGCAGGCGAACACTGAAGCTTTCTTT; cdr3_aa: CASSGQANTEAFF
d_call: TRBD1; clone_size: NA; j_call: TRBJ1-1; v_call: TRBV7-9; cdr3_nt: TGTGCCAGCAGCCTACAGGGGCAGGGGAACACTGAAGCTTTCTTT; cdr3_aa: CASSLQGQGNTEAFF
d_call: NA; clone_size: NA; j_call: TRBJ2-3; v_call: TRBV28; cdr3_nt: TGTGCCAGCAGAGGCCGGACAGATACGCAGTATTTT; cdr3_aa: CASRGRTDTQYF
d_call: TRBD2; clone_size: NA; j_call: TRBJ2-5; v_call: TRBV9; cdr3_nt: TGTGCCAGCAGCGCGTTTAGCGGGCAAGAGACCCAGTACTTC; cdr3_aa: CASSAFSGQETQYF
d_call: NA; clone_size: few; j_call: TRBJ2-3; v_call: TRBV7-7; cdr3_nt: TGTGCTAGCAGCTTAGGGCCATTCCCGGATACGCAGTATTTT; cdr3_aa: CASSLGPFPDTQYF
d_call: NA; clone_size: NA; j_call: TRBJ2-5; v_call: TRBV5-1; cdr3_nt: TGCGCCAGCAGTCTCCAGACGCCGGGCCAAGAGACCCAGTACTTC; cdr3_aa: CASSLQTPGQETQYF
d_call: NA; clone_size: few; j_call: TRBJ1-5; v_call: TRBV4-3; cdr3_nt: TGCGCCAGCAGCCAAGATCTGAGCAGTGGCGGTCTGCGGCCCCAGCATTTT; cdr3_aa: CASSQDLSSGGLRPQHF
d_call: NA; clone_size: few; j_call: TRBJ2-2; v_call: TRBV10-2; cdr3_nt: TGCGCCAGCAGTATTCGGCGTAGCGCCGGGGAGCTGTTTTTT; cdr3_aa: CASSIRRSAGELFF
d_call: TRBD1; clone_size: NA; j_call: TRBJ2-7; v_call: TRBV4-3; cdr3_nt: TGCGCCAGCAGCCAAGATCGCAGTGGAAAAGGGGACAGGAACTACGAGCAGTACTTC; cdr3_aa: CASSQDRSGKGDRNYEQYF
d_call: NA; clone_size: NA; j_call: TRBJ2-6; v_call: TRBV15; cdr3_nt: TGTGCCACCAGCACGGGCTCTGGGGCCAACGTCCTGACTTTC; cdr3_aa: CATSTGSGANVLTF
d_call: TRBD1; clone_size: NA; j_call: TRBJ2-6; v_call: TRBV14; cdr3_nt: TGTGCCAGCAGCAAGGGGGCGCCCGGGGCCAACGTCCTGACTTTC; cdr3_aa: CASSKGAPGANVLTF
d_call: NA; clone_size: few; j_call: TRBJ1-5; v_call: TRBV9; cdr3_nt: TGTGCCAGCAGCCCAGGGATAGCAGGCTTCCAGCCCCAGCATTTT; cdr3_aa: CASSPGIAGFQPQHF
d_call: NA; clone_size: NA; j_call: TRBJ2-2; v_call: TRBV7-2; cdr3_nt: TGTGCCAGCAGCCCCCAGGATAGGAAAACAACCGGGGAGCTGTTTTTT; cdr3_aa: CASSPQDRKTTGELFF
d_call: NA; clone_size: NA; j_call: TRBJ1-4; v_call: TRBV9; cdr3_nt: TGTGCCAGCAGCCCCGGAGGGAAGAGGACTAATGAAAAACTGTTTTTT; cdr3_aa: CASSPGGKRTNEKLFF
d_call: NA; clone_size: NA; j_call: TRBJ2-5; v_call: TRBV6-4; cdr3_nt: TGTGCCAGCAGTCCCAATTGGGGGCCACAAGAGACCCAGTACTTC; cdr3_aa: CASSPNWGPQETQYF
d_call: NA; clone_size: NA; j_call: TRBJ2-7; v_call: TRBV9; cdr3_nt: TGTGCCAGCAGCGGTGGCGGGATAGACGAGCAGTACTTC; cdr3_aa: CASSGGGIDEQYF
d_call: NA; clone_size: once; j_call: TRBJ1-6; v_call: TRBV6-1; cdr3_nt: TGTGCCAGCAGTGACCGGGCCCTCCACTTT; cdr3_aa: CASSDRALHF
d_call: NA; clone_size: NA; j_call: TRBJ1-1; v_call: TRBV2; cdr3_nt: TGTGCCAGCATGCTTGTCACTGAAGCTTTCTTT; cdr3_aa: CASMLVTEAFF
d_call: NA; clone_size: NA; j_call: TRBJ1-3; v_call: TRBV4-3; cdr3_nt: TGCGCCAGCAGCCAAGGGGGGGGACCTGGAAACACCATATATTTT; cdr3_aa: CASSQGGGPGNTIYF
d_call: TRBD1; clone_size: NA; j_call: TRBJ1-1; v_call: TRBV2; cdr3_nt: TGTGCCAGCAGTCCGGACAGGGTAGCTTTCTTT; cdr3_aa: CASSPDRVAFF
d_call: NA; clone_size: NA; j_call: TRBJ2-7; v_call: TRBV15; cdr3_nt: TGTGCCACCAGCCGATACGGGACTGCCTCCTACGAGCAGTACTTC; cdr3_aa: CATSRYGTASYEQYF
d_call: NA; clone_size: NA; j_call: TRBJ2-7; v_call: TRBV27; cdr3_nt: TGTGCCAGCAGTTTTAACGGGGGCCTCGGCGAGCAGTACTTC; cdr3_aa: CASSFNGGLGEQYF
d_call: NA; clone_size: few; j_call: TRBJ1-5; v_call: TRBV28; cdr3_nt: TGTGCCAGCAGTTTCCCCCCCGGGTTTCGCCGGGGTCAGCCCCAGCATTTT; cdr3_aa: CASSFPPGFRRGQPQHF
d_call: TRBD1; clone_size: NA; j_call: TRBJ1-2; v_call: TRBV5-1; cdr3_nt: TGCGCCAGCAGCTCAGGACAGGACGCCTATGGCTACACCTTC; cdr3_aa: CASSSGQDAYGYTF